The 24 T cell receptor beta chains listed next were all sequenced from one sample in a study of blood T cell repertoires in COVID-19. The method was immunoSEQ multiplex PCR; TCRdb's version includes in-frame clones alone and lacks a portion of them. This sample carries approximately 210,000 clones, roughly four fifths of them seen once, and the ten largest clones take 12%. Sequencing was performed on PBMCs or T cells enriched from blood (not recorded which). The receptor set was obtained from a middle-aged man who had recovered from COVID-19.

J is TRBJ2-7 and V is TRBV18; no firm D call. V lost 0 bases and J 4 bases, leaving 10 bases between the germline ends. The CDR3 runs 14 residues. Germline CDR1 and CDR2: KGHSH and LQKENI. CDR3 coding DNA: TGTGCCAGCTCACCACCCGGTCAGGTATACGAGCAGTACTTC. It specifies CASSPPGQVYEQYF.

The chain couples TRBV2 to TRBJ2-5; 13 bases are a match to TRBD2. V lost 6 bases, J lost 5 bases, and 15 bases stayed unmatched. Germline V gene data show CDR1 as SNHLY and CDR2 as FYNNEI. The CDR3 runs to 18 residues. The CDR3 sequence is CASRPIITSGRAGETQYF. CDR3 DNA: TGTGCCAGCAGGCCCATTATCACTAGCGGGAGGGCCGGGGAGACCCAGTACTTC. Supplemented by reference TRBV2 and TRBJ2-5, the full variable domain reads EPEVTQTPSHQVTQMGQEVILRCVPISNHLYFYWYRQILGQKVEFLVSFYNNEISEKSEIFDDQFSVERPDGSNFTLKIRSTKLEDSAMYFCASRPIITSGRAGETQYFGPGTRLLVL.

Ten or more counts support this clone. The chain is built from TRBV14 and TRBJ1-1; TRBD1 might be the D (5 bases). CDR1 is SGHDN and CDR2 is FVKESK in the germline V gene. CDR3 length equals 13 residues. V was cut by 2 bases and J by 1 base, with 5 bases left in between. The CDR3 DNA sequence: TGTGCCAGCAGCCAACAGGGGAACACTGAAGCTTTCTTT. Translating it yields CASSQQGNTEAFF. Variable domain in full (rest from reference TRBV14 and TRBJ1-1): EAGVTQFPSHSVIEKGQTVTLRCDPISGHDNLYWYRRVMGKEIKFLLHFVKESKQDESGMPNNRFLAERTGGTYSTLKVQPAELEDSGVYFCASSQQGNTEAFFGQGTRLTVV.

The V call is TRBV6-4, the J call TRBJ2-1; TRBD2 matches 13 bases. Per the germline V gene, CDR1 is MRHNA and CDR2 is SNTAGT. This CDR3 spans 14 amino acids. J lost 8 bases, V lost 9 bases, and 7 bases had no gene match. Here the CDR3 DNA reads TGTGCCAGAGGGACTAGCGGGAAAGAGGATGAGCAGTTCTTC. Its translation: CARGTSGKEDEQFF.

The chain carries TRBV6-5 and TRBJ2-1; 8 bases match TRBD1. CDR3 length equals 15 residues. Germline V CDR1 and CDR2: MNHEY, SVGAGI. CDR3 residues: CASHPQGAKANEQFF. The CDR3 nucleotides read TGTGCTAGTCATCCGCAGGGGGCGAAGGCCAATGAGCAGTTCTTC.

The rearrangement uses TRBV2 and TRBJ2-3, with D uncertain. The V gene's germline CDR1 is SNHLY and CDR2 FYNNEI. The ends were cut back, 6 bases at V and 3 bases at J, with 13 bases in the middle. The CDR3 sequence is 14 residues long. Written as DNA, the CDR3 is TGTGCCAGCAGGCGTACAGTTTTAACAGATACGCAGTATTTT. Translation: CASRRTVLTDTQYF.

J is TRBJ2-7 and V is TRBV27, with a weak D call TRBD2 (5 bases). Trimming took 2 bases from V and 1 from J, leaving 12 bases between them. The length of the CDR3 is 15 residues. Germline CDR1 reads MNHEY; CDR2 reads SMNVEV (reference sequence). The CDR3 loop reads CASSLRDPSSYEQYF. CDR3 DNA sequence: TGTGCCAGCAGTTTACGGGATCCCTCTTCCTACGAGCAGTACTTC.

The DNA for the CDR3 is TGTGCCAGCAGCTTGGTTGTTGCCCGGCAAGAGACCCAGTACTTC. This encodes CASSLVVARQETQYF. The rearrangement uses TRBV5-4 and TRBJ2-5; D not certain. Per germline, CDR1 SGHNT and CDR2 YYREEE (reference sequence). The length of the CDR3 is 15 residues. The V end was cut by 0 bases, the J end by 2 bases, with 11 bases between.

The gene calls are TRBV6-2 or TRBV6-3 and TRBJ2-7, with 8 bases identical to TRBD2. V lost 6 bases to trimming and J lost 2 bases; unmatched junction nucleotides: 9. Germline V lookup: CDR1 MNHEY, CDR2 SVGEGT. The CDR3 extends over 15 amino acids. Written as DNA, the CDR3 is TGTGCCAGCAGCGGTACTAGCGGCCGTACCTACGAGCAGTACGTC. This codes for CASSGTSGRTYEQYV.

The chain carries TRBV6-5 and TRBJ2-6; no definite D call. The CDR3 covers 14 residues. The germline V gene has CDR1 MNHEY and CDR2 SVGAGI. V dropped 6 bases and J dropped 12 bases, with 18 bases sitting between them. This chain's CDR3 is CASRIGSVWSVLTF. The CDR3, as DNA: TGTGCCAGCAGGATCGGGTCCGTGTGGAGCGTCCTGACTTTC.

The chain employs TRBV21-1 and TRBJ2-5; TRBD2, the table's D call, lacks a check against the DNA. TRBV21-1 constitutes a pseudogene. The CDR3 length is 16 residues. The CDR3 region is CASSKQDPDSQETQYF. For the CDR3, the DNA is TGTGCCAGCAGCAAGCAAGACCCCGACTCTCAAGAGACCCAGTACTTC.

This chain links TRBV19 with TRBJ1-6, with a tentative D call TRBD1 (5 bases). The CDR3 consists of 15 residues. Per germline, CDR1 LNHDA and CDR2 SQIVND (reference sequence). V dropped 3 bases and J dropped 9 bases, with 15 bases sitting between them. The CDR3 DNA sequence: TGTGCCAGTAGTATCTCTCCGGGACTCGGTTCACCCCTCCACTTT. As protein: CASSISPGLGSPLHF.

The CDR3 sequence: CAWTPPTARVTGELFF. The CDR3 DNA reads TGTGCCTGGACCCCTCCAACGGCCAGGGTCACCGGGGAGCTGTTTTTT. The rearrangement uses TRBV30 and TRBJ2-2, with D perhaps matching TRBD1 (5 bases). The V gene's germline CDR1 is GTSNPN and CDR2 SVGIG (reference sequence). The CDR3 loop spans 16 amino acids. Trimming left V 4 bases short and J 4 bases short, with 19 bases between.

This chain uses TRBV6-2 or TRBV6-3 with TRBJ2-1, with TRBD2 identical over 13 bases. The V and J ends lost 5 bases and 2 bases, in that order; junction bases with no gene match: 3. This CDR3 has 16 residues. CDR1 and CDR2 (germline): MNHEY, SVGEGT. Written as DNA, the CDR3 is TGTGCCAGCAGTGGGGGGACTAGCGGGGCCTACAATGAGCAGTTCTTC. Its translation is CASSGGTSGAYNEQFF.

The rearrangement links TRBV12-3 or TRBV12-4 to TRBJ2-3, with D tentatively TRBD1 (5 bases). This CDR3 is built from 13 residues. The ends were cut back, 3 bases at V and 3 bases at J, with 7 bases in the middle. The CDR3 region is CASSFRVTDTQYF. In DNA form, the CDR3 reads TGTGCCAGCAGTTTCAGGGTAACAGATACGCAGTATTTT.

The rearrangement links TRBV6-5 to TRBJ1-5; D uncertain. The CDR3 runs to 13 residues. CDR1 is MNHEY and CDR2 is SVGAGI in the germline V gene. V shed 0 bases and J shed 10 bases, with 10 bases lying between them. CDR3 amino acids: CASSYSLRSPQHF. For the CDR3, the DNA is TGTGCCAGCAGTTACTCATTGAGGAGTCCCCAGCATTTT.

This rearrangement joins TRBV9 to TRBJ2-7; D remains ambiguous. Germline CDR1 and CDR2: SGDLS and YYNGEE. The V end lost 0 bases, the J end lost 3 bases, and 4 bases lay between the germline ends. The CDR3 consists of 12 residues. The CDR3 sequence is CASSVDNYEQYF. The CDR3 DNA sequence: TGTGCCAGCAGCGTAGACAACTACGAGCAGTACTTC.

This chain uses TRBV29-1 with TRBJ2-2; D possibly corresponds to TRBD1 (5 bases). The CDR3 is 17 residues long. Germline CDR1 is SQVTM and CDR2 is ANQGSEA. Between the trimmed V and J ends, which lost 5 bases and 0 bases, there was a span of 19 bases. This chain's CDR3 is CSVPSTTTTANTGELFF. CDR3 bases: TGCAGCGTTCCCTCAACCACCACGACAGCGAACACCGGGGAGCTGTTTTTT.

Details on this clone: Other DNA sequences from this sample encode an identical CDR3 as well. The J gene is TRBJ2-1, the V gene TRBV12-5, with 11 bases lining up with TRBD1. The germline V gene encodes CDR1 LGHNT and CDR2 FRNRAP. CDR3 length: 14 residues. Trimming cost V 6 bases and J 4 bases; bases outside gene matches: 2. The CDR3 coding sequence is TGTGCTAGTGGGGGGACAGGGGGATACAATGAGCAGTTCTTC. Its protein product is CASGGTGGYNEQFF.

This chain joins TRBV7-9 and TRBJ1-2; TRBD1 matches 8 bases. V gave up 4 bases and J gave up 3 bases; unmatched junction bases: 4. Germline CDR1 and CDR2: SEHNR and FQNEAQ (reference sequence). The CDR3 loop spans 14 amino acids. The CDR3 coding sequence is TGTGCCAGCAGCTCTGGACAGGGTTACTATGGCTACACCTTC. It translates to CASSSGQGYYGYTF. Filled out from reference TRBV7-9 and TRBJ1-2, the complete variable domain reads DTGVSQNPRHKITKRGQNVTFRCDPISEHNRLYWYRQTLGQGPEFLTYFQNEAQLEKSRLLSDRFSAERPKGSFSTLEIQRTEQGDSAMYLCASSSGQGYYGYTFGSGTRLTVV.

The chain combines TRBV6-5 with TRBJ2-1, with 11 bases identical to TRBD1. The germline V gene has CDR1 MNHEY and CDR2 SVGAGI. Trimming took 6 bases from V and 5 from J; bases not matched to a gene: 3. The CDR3 length is 14 residues. The CDR3 sequence: CASRDRGLNNEQFF. As DNA, the CDR3 is TGTGCCAGCAGGGACAGGGGGCTTAACAATGAGCAGTTCTTC.

The chain employs TRBV7-8 and TRBJ1-2; TRBD1 might be the D (5 bases). Deletions cut 5 bases from V and 3 bases from J, with 10 bases between. The CDR3 totals 13 residues. Per the germline V gene, CDR1 is SGHVS and CDR2 is FQNEAQ. CDR3 region: CASSRTSYYGYTF. DNA for the CDR3: TGTGCCAGCAGCCGGACATCCTACTATGGCTACACCTTC.

This rearrangement joins TRBV4-1 to TRBJ2-7; 7 positions agree with TRBD1. Germline V lookup: CDR1 MGHRA, CDR2 YSYEKL. This CDR3 contains 15 residues. Losses at the gene ends were 3 bases for V and 3 bases for J; bases not matched to a gene: 8. The CDR3 reads CASSQVPGQIYEQYF. CDR3 bases: TGCGCCAGCAGCCAGGTCCCGGGACAGATCTACGAGCAGTACTTC.

The rearrangement joins TRBV27 to TRBJ2-5; 8 nucleotides agree with TRBD2. Germline CDR1 reads MNHEY; CDR2 reads SMNVEV (reference sequence). The CDR3 is made up of 13 amino acids. With V trimmed by 11 bases and J by 6 bases, 11 bases remained unmatched. The CDR3 loop is CAAGLAGLKTQYF. The CDR3 region has the DNA TGTGCCGCCGGTCTAGCGGGCTTAAAGACCCAGTACTTC.